The 32 T cell receptor beta chains presented below share a single source sample, sequenced in a study of blood T cells in healthy people across ages. Sample-barcoded 5' priming and a J-beta primer mix drove a second PCR of roughly 7 to 11 cycles. TCRdb called the 5' RACE reads again in MiXCR, with one record for every CDR3 protein. Among approximately 780,000 distinct CDR3 sequences, 20% to 30% were seen once, and the ten largest hold over 2.5%. The same specimen was also included in a second study, on T cells of mothers and their children.

The sample was blood. All receptors derive from a boy aged 5-17 years in good health.

There are a few counts of this clonotype. This rearrangement joins TRBV28 to TRBJ2-7; possibly TRBD1 for D (5 bases). Trimming removed 11 bases at V and 4 bases at J, with 18 bases between. This CDR3 region has 13 residues. Germline CDR1 reads MDHEN; CDR2 reads SYDVKM. CDR3 nucleotides: TGTGCCGATTCACAGGTCCACTCGTACGAGCAGTACTTC. Translated: CADSQVHSYEQYF.

The V and J genes are TRBV7-2 and TRBJ2-5, with 10 bases identical to TRBD2. The J call may be incorrect, as the DNA end agrees better with TRBJ2-7. This CDR3 has 15 residues. CDR1 is SGHTA, CDR2 FQGNSA, per germline. The CDR3 DNA is TGTGCCAGCAGCGTTAGCGGGGGGCGCTCCTACGAGCAGTACTTC. Translated: CASSVSGGRSYEQYF.

Only a few counts were recorded for this clonotype. J is TRBJ1-1 and V is TRBV18; TRBD1 agrees at 9 bases. The length of the CDR3 is 15 residues. Germline V gives CDR1 KGHSH, CDR2 LQKENI. The V segment lost 3 bases and the J segment 4 bases; nucleotides outside the gene matches: 6. The CDR3: CASSPAGTGSTEAFF. DNA for the CDR3: TGTGCCAGCTCACCCGCTGGGACAGGGAGCACTGAAGCTTTCTTT.

J is TRBJ2-1 and V is TRBV20-1; 7 positions agree with TRBD1. The ends lost 5 bases at V and 5 bases at J; junction bases unmatched: 9. Looked up from germline, CDR1 is DFQATT and CDR2 is SNEGSKA (reference sequence). The CDR3 length is 14 residues. The CDR3 DNA is TGCAGTGCTCGGACAGGCCTCTACGACAATGAGCAGTTCTTC. Its protein is CSARTGLYDNEQFF.

The sample holds a few counts of this clonotype. Germline and junction disagree at one end, which may indicate a read error. The rearrangement joins TRBV7-7 to TRBJ1-1; D is possibly TRBD1 (6 bases). Germline CDR1 is SSHAT and CDR2 is FNYEAQ (reference sequence). The CDR3 has 14 residues. CDR3 nucleotides: TGTGCCAGCAGCGTAGCAGGGGACTCCACTGAAGCTTTCTTT. This codes for CASSVAGDSTEAFF. Full variable domain (outside the CDR3, taken from reference TRBV7-7 and TRBJ1-1): GAGVSQSPRYKVTKRGQDVTLRCDPISSHATLYWYQQALGQGPEFLTYFNYEAQPDKSGLPSDRFSAERPEGSISTLTIQRTEQRDSAMYRCASSVAGDSTEAFFGQGTRLTVV.

The chain carries TRBV11-2 and TRBJ1-2; 7 bases fit TRBD1. The CDR3 is made up of 13 amino acids. The V segment lost 5 bases and the J segment 1 base; nucleotides outside the gene matches: 1. Germline V CDR1 and CDR2: SGHAT, FQNNGV. DNA of the CDR3: TGTGCCAGCAGCCACAGGGGTAACTATGGCTACACCTTC. Translation: CASSHRGNYGYTF.

This clonotype has a count of ten or more. The V gene is TRBV12-3 or TRBV12-4, the J gene TRBJ2-7; a weak D match, TRBD2 (6 bases). The CDR3 consists of 14 residues. With 0 bases removed from V and 7 bases from J, the gap between germline ends came to 13 bases. The CDR3 protein is CASSLAGGTGEQYF. The CDR3 coding sequence is TGTGCCAGCAGTTTAGCGGGGGGAACGGGGGAGCAGTACTTC.

V is TRBV5-1 and J is TRBJ2-6; 8 nucleotides agree with TRBD1. V shed 4 bases, J shed 0 bases, and the junction held 9 bases outside the gene matches. Per the germline V gene, CDR1 is SGHRS and CDR2 is YFSETQ. There are 18 residues in the CDR3. In nucleotides, the CDR3 is TGCGCCAGCAGCCCCTTGGGACAGGTCCTCTCTGGGGCCAACGTCCTGACTTTC. Its protein product is CASSPLGQVLSGANVLTF.

This clonotype appeared a few times. The chain uses TRBV10-3 and TRBJ1-1, with 7 positions matching TRBD1. This CDR3 region has 14 residues. Germline assignment: CDR1 ENHRY and CDR2 SYGVKD. Trimming removed 10 bases from V and 2 bases from J; junction bases left unmatched: 10. Here the CDR3 DNA reads TGTGCCACCTACCCGACAGGGAGAAACACTGAAGCTTTCTTT. Translated, it gives CATYPTGRNTEAFF.

The chain employs TRBV5-1 and TRBJ2-6; D is unclear. The CDR3 runs 17 residues. The germline V and J ends were trimmed by 0 bases and 3 bases, with 13 bases remaining between them. Looked up from germline, CDR1 is SGHRS and CDR2 is YFSETQ. This CDR3 is CASSLVPTASGANVLTF. The CDR3 nucleotides read TGCGCCAGCAGCTTGGTACCGACGGCTAGTGGGGCCAACGTCCTGACTTTC.

This clonotype turned up a few times. The V gene is TRBV10-3, the J gene TRBJ1-4; the D gene is possibly TRBD1 (5 bases). The CDR3 has 12 residues. Trimming pared 6 bases from V and 6 bases from J, leaving 8 bases between. The germline V gene has CDR1 ENHRY and CDR2 SYGVKD. The chain's CDR3 is CAIRAGDEKLFF. CDR3 DNA: TGTGCCATCAGGGCGGGGGATGAAAAACTGTTTTTT.

This clonotype has just a few counts. The chain links TRBV7-9 to TRBJ2-2, with D tentatively TRBD1 (6 bases). The length of the CDR3 is 17 residues. Looked up from germline, CDR1 is SEHNR and CDR2 is FQNEAQ (reference sequence). V was pared by 3 bases and J by 1 base, with 15 bases between. The CDR3 nucleotides read TGTGCCAGCAGCTTCCCATCAGGGACACAGAACACCGGGGAGCTGTTTTTT. This encodes CASSFPSGTQNTGELFF.

This clonotype was detected a few times. The chain is built from TRBV29-1 and TRBJ2-1; D unclear. The CDR3 has 13 residues. Germline CDR1 SQVTM, CDR2 ANQGSEA. V was clipped by 1 base and J by 7 bases, with 11 bases between them. The CDR3 protein is CSVEGQGSNEQFF. Written as DNA, the CDR3 is TGCAGCGTTGAAGGCCAAGGAAGTAATGAGCAGTTCTTC.

The chain carries TRBV6-8 and TRBJ2-4; D is ambiguous. This CDR3 contains 16 residues. Germline assignment: CDR1 MNHGY and CDR2 SAAAGT. Trimming shortened V by 2 bases and J by 0 bases, and 11 bases separated the two germline ends. The DNA for the CDR3 is TGTGCCAGCAGTTACGGGCAGAAGCTAGCCAAAAACATTCAGTACTTC. Residues: CASSYGQKLAKNIQYF.

This clonotype is a singleton in its sample. The chain couples TRBV6-5 to TRBJ1-6, with D perhaps TRBD1 (5 bases). The V end was cut by 2 bases, the J end by 7 bases, with 12 bases between. The CDR3 spans 15 residues. Germline CDR1 MNHEY, CDR2 SVGAGI. The CDR3 region is CASSYGIRANSPLHF. The CDR3 DNA reads TGTGCCAGCAGTTACGGCATCAGGGCCAATTCACCCCTCCACTTT.

This clonotype was observed many times. This rearrangement joins TRBV6-5 to TRBJ1-2; no reliable D call. Trimming took 0 bases from V and 0 from J, leaving 11 bases between them. CDR1 is MNHEY, CDR2 SVGAGI, per germline. The CDR3 spans 16 residues. The CDR3 bases are TGTGCCAGCAGTTACTCGGTGATAGAAGCTAACTATGGCTACACCTTC. Its translation: CASSYSVIEANYGYTF.

The CDR3 nucleotides are TGTGCCAGCAGCTCATCCGGGGGGGGCATCTACAATGAGCAGTTCTTC. Translation gives CASSSSGGGIYNEQFF. This chain joins TRBV7-9 and TRBJ2-1; TRBD2 matches at 8 bases. The CDR3 runs to 16 residues. CDR1 and CDR2 (germline): SEHNR, FQNEAQ (reference sequence). Losses at the gene ends were 4 bases for V and 3 bases for J; bases not matched to a gene: 8.

This chain links TRBV24-1 with TRBJ1-2; no definite D call. Trimming took off 0 bases at V and 7 bases at J, with 5 bases between the two ends. Germline V gene lookup returns CDR1 KGHDR and CDR2 SFDVKD. This CDR3 has 12 amino acids. The DNA of the CDR3 is TGTGCCACCAGTGATTTGAGAGGTGGCTACACCTTC. As protein: CATSDLRGGYTF.

This clonotype was detected a few times. The chain couples TRBV29-1 to TRBJ2-1; TRBD1 agrees at 7 bases. The CDR3 totals 13 residues. V was clipped by 2 bases and J by 6 bases; unmatched bases: 4. Germline CDR1 is SQVTM and CDR2 is ANQGSEA. CDR3: CSVEIPGGNEQFF. Here the CDR3 DNA reads TGCAGCGTTGAAATTCCAGGGGGCAATGAGCAGTTCTTC.

This clonotype appeared a few times. The genes are TRBV20-1 and TRBJ1-6, with TRBD1 identical over 8 bases. J lost 5 bases, V lost 6 bases, and 6 bases had no gene match. The CDR3 totals 14 residues. The germline V gene has CDR1 DFQATT and CDR2 SNEGSKA (reference sequence). In DNA, the CDR3 is TGCAGTGCCCCTCGGACAGGGAATAATTCACCCCTCCACTTT. It encodes CSAPRTGNNSPLHF.

This clonotype was observed a few times. The rearrangement joins TRBV2 to TRBJ1-1; D perhaps matches TRBD1 (5 bases). Deletions cut 3 bases from V and 0 bases from J, with 11 bases between. The CDR3 is 15 amino acids. Looked up from germline, CDR1 is SNHLY and CDR2 is FYNNEI. The CDR3 bases are TGTGCCAGCAGTGAGCAGGGAGCACTGAACACTGAAGCTTTCTTT. Translated: CASSEQGALNTEAFF. The whole variable domain, filled in from reference TRBV2 and TRBJ1-1, reads EPEVTQTPSHQVTQMGQEVILRCVPISNHLYFYWYRQILGQKVEFLVSFYNNEISEKSEIFDDQFSVERPDGSNFTLKIRSTKLEDSAMYFCASSEQGALNTEAFFGQGTRLTVV.

This chain links TRBV12-3 or TRBV12-4 with TRBJ2-5; either TRBD1 or TRBD2 may supply D (5 bases each). The tail of the sequence fits TRBJ2-1 better, so the J call may be wrong. The length of the CDR3 is 15 residues. In DNA form, the CDR3 reads TGTGCCAGCAGTTTAGTCCGAGGGGCCGACAATGAGCAGTTCTTC. Protein sequence: CASSLVRGADNEQFF.

As for this clonotype: Sequence at one end of the junction differs from germline and may be a read error. The V call is TRBV5-1, the J call TRBJ2-1; D is unresolved. The CDR3 sequence is 15 residues long. The germline V gene encodes CDR1 SGHRS and CDR2 YFSETQ. Written as DNA, the CDR3 is TGCGCCAGCAACTTGTACCCTAGGAGAAACAATGAGCAGTTCTTC. Residues: CASNLYPRRNNEQFF.

This chain links TRBV5-1 with TRBJ2-7, with D perhaps being TRBD1 or TRBD2 (5 bases each). Matching the DNA end better, TRBJ2-1 makes the J call doubtful. Germline lookup yields CDR1 SGHRS and CDR2 YFSETQ. The CDR3 has 15 amino acids. The CDR3 DNA reads as TGCGCCAGCAGCTTGGGGGGCTATCCGGGAAATGAGCAGTTCTTC. Translated: CASSLGGYPGNEQFF.

This clonotype was detected only a few times. V gene TRBV7-9 combines with J gene TRBJ2-7; possibly TRBD2 for D (5 bases). The length of the CDR3 is 14 residues. The germline V and J ends were trimmed by 8 bases and 2 bases, with 16 bases remaining between them. Germline CDR1 reads SEHNR; CDR2 reads FQNEAQ (reference sequence). The CDR3 DNA is TGTGCCAGCGCGGGTGGTGGTCCCACCTACGAGCAGTACTTC. Translating it yields CASAGGGPTYEQYF.

The chain links TRBV7-2 to TRBJ2-5; D is possibly TRBD1 or TRBD2 (5 bases each). Germline CDR1 SGHTA, CDR2 FQGNSA. V dropped 8 bases and J dropped 6 bases, with 19 bases sitting between them. The CDR3 has 14 amino acids. The CDR3 loop is CASPVGTLRKTQYF. CDR3 coding DNA: TGTGCCAGCCCGGTGGGGACCCTACGAAAGACCCAGTACTTC.

There are a few counts of this clonotype. The chain links TRBV7-9 to TRBJ1-2, with no clear D. Germline V gene data show CDR1 as SEHNR and CDR2 as FQNEAQ (reference sequence). Trimming left V 1 base short and J 7 bases short, with 16 bases between. The CDR3 has 15 residues. CDR3 amino acids: CASSLETRVSSGYTF. CDR3 nucleotides: TGTGCCAGCAGCTTAGAGACGAGGGTATCGAGTGGCTACACCTTC.

This clonotype turned up a few times. V usage is TRBV5-1 and J usage is TRBJ2-5; 8 nucleotides line up with TRBD2. CDR1 and CDR2 from the germline V gene are SGHRS and YFSETQ. Germline trimming cut 7 bases from V and 3 bases from J; bases unmatched to any gene: 5. The CDR3 is 13 residues long. This CDR3 is CASRGGGEETQYF. As DNA, the CDR3 is TGCGCCAGCCGGGGGGGAGGCGAAGAGACCCAGTACTTC.

This clonotype was recorded many times. For the CDR3, the DNA is TGCGCCAGCAGCTTGTATCAGGGAAGAAATGAGCAGTTCTTC. Translating it yields CASSLYQGRNEQFF. The chain couples TRBV5-1 to TRBJ2-1, with D maybe TRBD1 (5 bases). The CDR3 loop spans 14 amino acids. Per germline, CDR1 SGHRS and CDR2 YFSETQ. The V end lost 1 base, the J end lost 7 bases, and 12 bases lay between the germline ends.

The chain recombines TRBV14 with TRBJ1-4; D gene uncertain. In germline, CDR1 is SGHDN, CDR2 FVKESK. V shed 4 bases and J shed 10 bases, with 7 bases lying between them. The CDR3 extends over 11 amino acids. The CDR3 here is CASSPGVKLFF. The CDR3 DNA follows: TGTGCCAGCAGCCCCGGGGTAAAACTGTTTTTT.

The chain employs TRBV6-5 and TRBJ2-5; no reliable D call. Germline V gives CDR1 MNHEY, CDR2 SVGAGI. The CDR3 covers 15 residues. Trimming stripped 0 bases from V and 1 base from J, with 9 bases between. CDR3 region: CASSYSGFVQETQYF. The CDR3 bases are TGTGCCAGCAGTTACTCGGGATTCGTCCAAGAGACCCAGTACTTC.

This chain connects TRBV12-3 or TRBV12-4 to TRBJ1-5; D gene unclear. The CDR3 contains 14 residues. The germline V and J ends were trimmed by 3 bases and 3 bases, with 9 bases remaining between them. CDR3 DNA: TGTGCCAGCAGTTTCGGCAGGAACAATCAGCCCCAGCATTTT. Protein sequence: CASSFGRNNQPQHF.